This TCR beta chain was obtained from a study of cytomegalovirus exposure and HLA in healthy donors. From germline, CDR1 is LNHNV and CDR2 YYDKDF (reference sequence). This CDR3 region has 15 residues. V lost 2 bases to trimming and J lost 5 bases; unmatched junction nucleotides: 7. PCR involved 60 Vbeta and 13 Jbeta primers. Assay used: immunoSEQ multiplex PCR; TCRdb lists only in-frame clones, some missing. The table has approximately 200,000 clones, 60% to 85% seen once. The receptor was derived from a girl aged 10-17 years in good health and CMV-seropositive. Sequencing input: PBMCs. The chain combines TRBV15 with TRBJ1-1, with 8 bases identical to TRBD1. The CDR3 spells CATSRSPTGETEAFF. CDR3 DNA sequence: TGTGCCACCAGCAGATCCCCGACAGGGGAGACTGAAGCTTTCTTT.